A single sample gave rise to the 9 T cell receptor beta chains below, sequenced in a study of cytomegalovirus exposure and HLA in healthy donors. The PCR used 60 Vbeta and 13 Jbeta primers. Measured with immunoSEQ multiplex PCR; TCRdb has only the in-frame clones, and not every one. The repertoire holds roughly 140,000 clones, around 84% seen once, with 2% to 2.5% in the top ten. What was sequenced was PBMCs. These TCRs come from a woman younger than 35 in good health and CMV-seronegative.

A note on this clone: Mismatch with germline at one junction end may stem from a read error. V usage is TRBV7-9 and J usage is TRBJ2-7; 12 bases map to TRBD2. This CDR3 spans 16 amino acids. Germline V gives CDR1 SEHNR, CDR2 FQNEAQ (reference sequence). CDR3 nucleotides: TGTTCCAGCAGCTCCACAACTAGCGGGAGGAGTTACGAGCAGTACTTC. It specifies CSSSSTTSGRSYEQYF.

This clone appeared a few times. The chain carries TRBV23-1 and TRBJ1-4, with TRBD1 matching over 7 bases. TRBV23-1 has ORF status, its function being uncertain. Trimming took 1 base from V and 8 from J; bases not matched to a gene: 13. The CDR3 has 17 residues. The CDR3 region is CASSQFLGRGGREKLFF. The CDR3 bases are TGCGCCAGCAGTCAATTTCTCGGTCGAGGGGGCAGGGAAAAACTGTTTTTT.

J is TRBJ2-7 and V is TRBV10-3, with TRBD2 matching over 11 bases. This CDR3 region has 17 residues. The trim removed 8 bases at V and 5 bases at J, leaving 17 bases unmatched. Per the germline V gene, CDR1 is ENHRY and CDR2 is SYGVKD. This chain's CDR3 is CAIQRQIWPSGRNEQYF. Here the CDR3 DNA reads TGTGCCATCCAACGCCAAATATGGCCTAGCGGGAGGAACGAGCAGTACTTC.

Comment on this clone: The missing conserved phenylalanine or tryptophan at the end of this CDR3 makes a read error likely. This chain joins TRBV28 and TRBJ1-2; possibly TRBD1 for D (6 bases). V was trimmed by 6 bases and J by 5 bases, leaving 37 bases between them. The CDR3 is 21 residues long. Germline CDR1 MDHEN, CDR2 SYDVKM. The CDR3 coding sequence is TGTGCCAGCAGACCGGACAGCTCAATCCTTTTTACTGTCCACCGCCCATATGGCTACACCCTC. Protein: CASRPDSSILFTVHRPYGYTL.

V gene TRBV18 combines with J gene TRBJ1-5; D ambiguous. Trimming took 3 bases from V and 4 from J, leaving 16 bases between them. From germline, CDR1 is KGHSH and CDR2 LQKENI. CDR3 length: 16 amino acids. The CDR3 loop reads CASSPEEPNGNQPQHF. The CDR3 bases are TGTGCCAGCTCACCGGAGGAGCCTAACGGGAATCAGCCCCAGCATTTT.

As concerns this clone: A read error may produce the germline difference seen at one junction end. This chain connects TRBV7-9 to TRBJ2-5; 7 bases agree with TRBD2. Germline V gene sequence: CDR1 SEHNR, CDR2 FQNEAQ (reference sequence). This CDR3 has 15 residues. The CDR3 bases are TGTTCCAGCAGCCACCGTACTAGCGCCCGGGGGACCCAGTACTTC. The encoded protein is CSSSHRTSARGTQYF.

This chain links TRBV19 with TRBJ2-7; tentative D call: TRBD2 (5 bases). CDR3 length equals 16 residues. Germline V gives CDR1 LNHDA, CDR2 SQIVND (reference sequence). The V end lost 7 bases, the J end lost 3 bases, and 22 bases lay between the germline ends. DNA for the CDR3: TGTGCCAGTACCTACGCAGGAGCGAGTGGGAGCTACGAGCAGTACTTC. This codes for CASTYAGASGSYEQYF.

This rearrangement joins TRBV5-1 to TRBJ2-7, with 9 bases identical to TRBD2. Unmatched junction bases numbered 3, after V lost 0 bases and J lost 2 bases. This CDR3 has 15 residues. The V gene's germline CDR1 is SGHRS and CDR2 YFSETQ. CDR3 bases: TGCGCCAGCAGCTTGGTGGCTAGCGGGACCTACGAGCAGTACTTC. Its protein is CASSLVASGTYEQYF.

The rearrangement uses TRBV7-9 and TRBJ1-3; 8 bases fit TRBD1. Germline V gives CDR1 SEHNR, CDR2 FQNEAQ (reference sequence). The CDR3 has 12 amino acids. J was trimmed by 9 bases and V by 4 bases; bases with no gene match: 2. In DNA form, the CDR3 reads TGTGCCAGCAGCTCTACAGGGGGCACCATATATTTT. Amino acid sequence: CASSSTGGTIYF.